This TCR beta chain was captured by sequencing in a study of blood T cell repertoires in COVID-19. The CDR3 is made up of 14 amino acids. From germline, CDR1 is SGHKS and CDR2 YYEKEE (reference sequence). J lost 4 bases, V lost 4 bases, and 4 bases had no gene match. Clones were read by immunoSEQ multiplex PCR, and TCRdb kept only the in-frame ones, dropping some. The sample lists more than 95,000 clones, 85% occurring once. J is TRBJ2-2 and V is TRBV5-5; 7 nucleotides line up with TRBD1. This receptor was taken from an elderly woman with acute or convalescent COVID-19. Sequencing used peripheral blood. This chain's CDR3 is CASSTGTATGELFF. DNA of the CDR3: TGTGCCAGCAGCACCGGGACAGCCACCGGGGAGCTGTTTTTT.